The 11 T cell receptor beta chains given below trace back to one sample, sequenced in a study of identical twins. TCRdb re-derived calls from the 5' RACE reads in MiXCR, one entry per CDR3 protein. The repertoire holds a few hundred thousand distinct CDR3 sequences, roughly an eighth seen once, with more than 0.8% in the top ten. The same specimen was also included in a second study, on yellow fever vaccine responses in identical twins.

The sequenced sample consisted of CD4+ T cells sorted from blood. The receptors derive from a woman under 30 in good health.

The chain recombines TRBV6-1 with TRBJ2-2; the match to TRBD1 covers 8 bases. Trimming removed 6 bases from V and 4 bases from J; junction bases left unmatched: 10. The length of the CDR3 is 16 residues. Germline-derived CDR1 and CDR2 are MNHNS and SASEGT. CDR3 coding DNA: TGTGCCAGCAGACACCCAGGGGGCGCCGGCACCGGGGAGCTGTTTTTT. Amino acids: CASRHPGGAGTGELFF.

This clonotype was observed many times. The chain carries TRBV12-3 or TRBV12-4 and TRBJ2-5; TRBD2 might be the D (6 bases). V was pared by 6 bases and J by 5 bases, with 16 bases between. The length of the CDR3 is 14 residues. The CDR3 loop is CASRPPGVGETQYF. CDR3 coding DNA: TGTGCCAGCAGGCCTCCGGGGGTCGGGGAGACCCAGTACTTC.

The chain links TRBV18 to TRBJ2-2; no firm D call. V was cut by 2 bases and J by 7 bases, with 2 bases left in between. The CDR3 covers 11 residues. The V gene's germline CDR1 is KGHSH and CDR2 LQKENI. The CDR3 nucleotides read TGTGCCAGCTCACCAGACGGGGAGCTGTTTTTT. This codes for CASSPDGELFF.

The chain recombines TRBV5-6 with TRBJ2-7, with D perhaps TRBD1 (6 bases). The CDR3 loop spans 16 amino acids. Germline V gene lookup returns CDR1 SGHDT and CDR2 YYEEEE. Trimming took 2 bases from V and 4 from J, leaving 19 bases between them. The CDR3 DNA reads TGTGCCAGCAGCTTAACGGGACACCTTGGCGGGTACGAGCAGTACTTC. Amino acid sequence: CASSLTGHLGGYEQYF.

This chain connects TRBV27 to TRBJ2-1; TRBD2 matches at 8 bases. Germline V gives CDR1 MNHEY, CDR2 SMNVEV (reference sequence). V lost 6 bases to trimming and J lost 2 bases; unmatched junction nucleotides: 6. This CDR3 has 15 residues. Here the CDR3 DNA reads TGTGCCAGCAGCTTGAGGGGACTAGCCTACAATGAGCAGTTCTTC. This codes for CASSLRGLAYNEQFF.

This clonotype was recorded many times. CDR3 sequence (DNA): TGTGCCAGCAGTTTATTTGGGGGTGCTGGGTACGAGCAGTACTTC. Its protein is CASSLFGGAGYEQYF. The rearrangement uses TRBV27 and TRBJ2-7; D is perhaps TRBD1 or TRBD2 (5 bases each). Trimming left V 1 base short and J 4 bases short, with 14 bases between. The CDR3 length is 15 residues. The germline gives CDR1 MNHEY, CDR2 SMNVEV (reference sequence).

A few counts support this clonotype. V and J are TRBV5-1 and TRBJ2-3; D perhaps matches TRBD2 (8 bases). Trimming pared 4 bases from V and 0 bases from J, leaving 21 bases between. CDR3 length equals 18 residues. Germline CDR1 is SGHRS and CDR2 is YFSETQ. The CDR3 spells CASSPGGTATTSTDTQYF. The CDR3 DNA sequence: TGCGCCAGCAGCCCGGGGGGGACAGCTACTACTAGCACAGATACGCAGTATTTT.

This clonotype was recorded a few times. This chain joins TRBV2 and TRBJ2-1; 11 bases are a match to TRBD2. Germline CDR1 reads SNHLY; CDR2 reads FYNNEI. V lost 6 bases, J lost 9 bases, and 10 bases stayed unmatched. The CDR3 totals 15 residues. The CDR3 coding sequence is TGTGCCAGCAGCAAGACTAGCGGGACTTTTAGTGAGCAGTTCTTC. Translating it yields CASSKTSGTFSEQFF.

This rearrangement joins TRBV6-1 to TRBJ2-7; D not certain. The ends were cut back, 2 bases at V and 7 bases at J, with 15 bases in the middle. Germline V gene sequence: CDR1 MNHNS, CDR2 SASEGT. This CDR3 is 14 amino acids long. The CDR3 is CASSEPRNVFEQYF. CDR3 sequence (DNA): TGTGCCAGCAGTGAACCCCGGAACGTGTTTGAGCAGTACTTC.

This clonotype has more than one count but fewer than ten. The chain uses TRBV18 and TRBJ2-3; 9 bases map to TRBD2. CDR1 and CDR2 (germline): KGHSH, LQKENI. There are 17 residues in the CDR3. V shed 0 bases, J shed 2 bases, and the junction held 6 bases outside the gene matches. The CDR3 nucleotides read TGTGCCAGCTCACCACCGATTAGCGGGGGACCCACAGATACGCAGTATTTT. This translates into CASSPPISGGPTDTQYF.

The CDR3 region is CASSFQGNTDTQYF. The CDR3 DNA reads as TGTGCCAGCAGCTTTCAGGGAAACACAGATACGCAGTATTTT. V and J are TRBV7-9 and TRBJ2-3, with D possibly matching TRBD1 (5 bases). Germline V gives CDR1 SEHNR, CDR2 FQNEAQ (reference sequence). Trimming left V 3 bases short and J 2 bases short, with 9 bases between. The CDR3 loop spans 14 amino acids.